These 13 T cell receptor beta chains were sequenced from one sample in a study of Graves' ophthalmopathy and Graves' hyperthyroidism. Investigators amplified TCR beta CDR3 regions from RNA transcripts. An opening RT-PCR round employed HTBI primers and preceded a second-round multiplex PCR. TCRdb analysed the multiplex PCR reads with MiXCR anew, one entry per CDR3 protein. The sample lists approximately 50,000 distinct CDR3 sequences, 50% occurring once. Sequenced sample: peripheral blood. The receptors stem from an adult man with Graves' ophthalmopathy.

This clonotype was seen repeatedly, ten times or more. The V gene is TRBV4-1, the J gene TRBJ2-5; D is ambiguous. Germline-derived CDR1 and CDR2 are MGHRA and YSYEKL. This CDR3 is 14 amino acids long. Trimming pared 0 bases from V and 3 bases from J, leaving 8 bases between. The DNA for the CDR3 is TGCGCCAGCAGCCAAGATGGGCTCAAAGAGACCCAGTACTTC. The encoded protein is CASSQDGLKETQYF.

This clonotype appeared a single time. Here the CDR3 reads CASSQGVSGSDEQYF. CDR3 in DNA: TGCGCCAGCAGCCAGGGAGTTTCGGGCAGCGACGAGCAGTACTTC. The genes are TRBV4-1 and TRBJ2-7; TRBD2 might be the D (5 bases). V lost 3 bases, J lost 5 bases, and 17 bases lay in between. Per germline, CDR1 MGHRA and CDR2 YSYEKL. The CDR3 covers 15 residues.

This rearrangement joins TRBV7-6 to TRBJ2-7; 8 bases agree with TRBD1. Trimming at V came to 4 bases and at J to 1 base, leaving 9 bases not matched to a gene. The CDR3 consists of 16 residues. From germline, CDR1 is SGHVS and CDR2 FNYEAQ. As DNA, the CDR3 is TGTGCCAGCAGCTACACCGGGACAGGTTTTTCCTACGAGCAGTACTTC. Protein sequence: CASSYTGTGFSYEQYF.

The rearrangement links TRBV20-1 to TRBJ2-7; 7 bases align to TRBD2. Losses at the gene ends were 5 bases for V and 2 bases for J; bases not matched to a gene: 6. CDR3 length: 13 residues. Germline loops: CDR1 DFQATT, CDR2 SNEGSKA (reference sequence). The CDR3 loop reads CSAGSAGPYEQYF. Written as DNA, the CDR3 is TGCAGTGCTGGATCAGCGGGACCCTACGAGCAGTACTTC.

V and J are TRBV20-1 and TRBJ1-6, with a possible D match to TRBD1 (6 bases). The CDR3 is 12 amino acids. Germline V gene sequence: CDR1 DFQATT, CDR2 SNEGSKA (reference sequence). Trimming took off 4 bases at V and 13 bases at J, with 14 bases between the two ends. The CDR3 reads CSATRTGLPLHF. The CDR3 DNA reads as TGCAGTGCTACTCGAACAGGGCTTCCCCTCCACTTT.

The genes are TRBV4-2 and TRBJ2-2, with TRBD2 as a possible D gene (6 bases). V gave up 0 bases and J gave up 7 bases, with 21 bases separating them. The CDR3 sequence is 18 residues long. Germline CDR1 reads LGHNA; CDR2 reads YNFKEQ. The DNA for the CDR3 is TGTGCCAGCAGCCAAGATAGTATGGCTAGCGTGAGCATCGGGGAGCTGTTTTTT. Protein sequence: CASSQDSMASVSIGELFF.

The CDR3 loop reads CASSYGDRGGTEAFF. The CDR3, as DNA: TGTGCCAGCAGCTACGGGGACAGGGGAGGCACTGAAGCTTTCTTT. The gene calls are TRBV7-2 and TRBJ1-1, with 10 bases matching TRBD1. Germline CDR1 reads SGHTA; CDR2 reads FQGNSA. With 4 bases clipped from V and 4 bases from J, the junction kept 6 bases outside the gene matches. This CDR3 comprises 15 residues.

Many counts were recorded for this clonotype. The rearrangement joins TRBV27 to TRBJ2-3; 7 bases line up with TRBD2. This CDR3 has 13 amino acids. The V and J ends lost 8 bases and 5 bases, in that order; junction bases with no gene match: 7. Germline V CDR1 and CDR2: MNHEY, SMNVEV (reference sequence). The CDR3 sequence is CASWYLAGDTQYF. The CDR3, as DNA: TGTGCCAGCTGGTACTTAGCGGGAGATACGCAGTATTTT.

This clonotype was detected ten times or more. The chain employs TRBV6-1 and TRBJ2-2; D may be TRBD2 (6 bases). V gave up 6 bases and J gave up 3 bases, with 11 bases separating them. The CDR3 totals 14 residues. Germline-derived CDR1 and CDR2 are MNHNS and SASEGT. For the CDR3, the DNA is TGTGCCAGCAGGGACGGGGGTGACACCGGGGAGCTGTTTTTT. This gives the protein CASRDGGDTGELFF.

The gene calls are TRBV20-1 and TRBJ2-1; 13 nucleotides match TRBD2. The CDR3 extends over 15 amino acids. The V and J ends lost 6 bases and 4 bases, in that order; junction bases with no gene match: 6. Germline values: CDR1 DFQATT, CDR2 SNEGSKA (reference sequence). CDR3 sequence reads: CSALRTSGGYNEQFF. The CDR3 region has the DNA TGCAGTGCCCTGAGGACTAGCGGGGGATACAATGAGCAGTTCTTC.

This clonotype came up a few times. The V call is TRBV7-6, the J call TRBJ2-5; 7 bases are a match to TRBD2. Per germline, CDR1 SGHVS and CDR2 FNYEAQ. Trimming at V came to 5 bases and at J to 4 bases, leaving 7 bases not matched to a gene. CDR3 length equals 14 residues. The CDR3 coding sequence is TGTGCCAGCAGCCAAAGGGTAGCGGGAGAGACCCAGTACTTC. It translates to CASSQRVAGETQYF.

For this clonotype: The CDR3 does not close with the conserved phenylalanine or tryptophan, likely indicating a read error. Because the CDR3's place on the DNA is in doubt, the DNA is left out and the CDR3 is given as listed by TCRdb. The chain combines TRBV15 with TRBJ1-6; the table assigns TRBD1, which was not confirmed against the DNA. The germline V gene encodes CDR1 LNHNV and CDR2 YYDKDF (reference sequence). The CDR3 has 15 residues if both end residues are counted. CDR3 region: CATGGVAKNIQYFGA.

The V and J genes are TRBV6-6 and TRBJ2-2; TRBD2 aligns across 8 bases. The length of the CDR3 is 15 residues. Trimming at V came to 2 bases and at J to 6 bases, leaving 5 bases not matched to a gene. Germline V gene lookup returns CDR1 MNHNY and CDR2 SVGAGI (reference sequence). In nucleotides, the CDR3 is TGTGCCAGCAGTTACGTAACTAGCGGACCCGGGGAGCTGTTTTTT. Translation: CASSYVTSGPGELFF.